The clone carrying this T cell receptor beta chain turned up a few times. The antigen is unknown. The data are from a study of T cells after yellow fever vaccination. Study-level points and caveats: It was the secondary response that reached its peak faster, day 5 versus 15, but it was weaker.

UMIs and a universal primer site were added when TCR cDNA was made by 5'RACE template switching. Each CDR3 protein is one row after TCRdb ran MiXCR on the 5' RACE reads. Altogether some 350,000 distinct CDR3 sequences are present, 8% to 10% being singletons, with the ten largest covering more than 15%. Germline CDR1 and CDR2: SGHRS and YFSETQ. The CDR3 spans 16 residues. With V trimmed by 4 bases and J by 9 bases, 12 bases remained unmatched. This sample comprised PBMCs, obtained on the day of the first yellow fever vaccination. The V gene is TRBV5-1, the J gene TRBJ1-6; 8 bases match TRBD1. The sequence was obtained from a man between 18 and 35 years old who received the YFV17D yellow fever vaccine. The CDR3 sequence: CASSAQTGAGGSPLHF. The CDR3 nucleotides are TGCGCCAGCAGCGCCCAGACAGGGGCAGGCGGTTCACCCCTCCACTTT.